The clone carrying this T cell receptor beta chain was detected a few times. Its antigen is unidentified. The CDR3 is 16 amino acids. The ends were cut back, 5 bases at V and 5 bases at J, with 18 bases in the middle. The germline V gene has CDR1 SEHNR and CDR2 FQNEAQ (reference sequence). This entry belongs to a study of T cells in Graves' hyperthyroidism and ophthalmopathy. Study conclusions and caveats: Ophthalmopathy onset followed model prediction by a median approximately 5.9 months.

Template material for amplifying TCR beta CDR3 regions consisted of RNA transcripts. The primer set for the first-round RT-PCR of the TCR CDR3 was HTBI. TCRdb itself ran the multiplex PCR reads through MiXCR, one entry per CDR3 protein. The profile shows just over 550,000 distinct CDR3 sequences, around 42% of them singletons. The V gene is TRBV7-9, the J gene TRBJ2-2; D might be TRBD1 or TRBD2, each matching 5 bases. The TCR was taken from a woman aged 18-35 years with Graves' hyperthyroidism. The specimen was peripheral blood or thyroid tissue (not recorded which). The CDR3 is CASSPPEGRGTGELFF. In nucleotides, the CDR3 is TGTGCCAGCAGCCCTCCCGAGGGGAGAGGGACCGGGGAGCTGTTTTTT.